This T cell receptor beta chain came from a study of CD4 T cells in relation to SARS-CoV-2 and coronaviruses. General study findings and limits: About 65% of donors had memory CD4+ clonotypes crossrecognizing SARS-CoV-2 and common cold coronavirus spike.

Note on this clone: Antigen: not known.

The junction had 4 bases not matched to a gene; V was cut back by 8 bases and J by 1 base. Germline lookup yields CDR1 ENHRY and CDR2 SYGVKD. The CDR3 has 14 amino acids. Some clones are missing from TCRdb's copy, which holds only in-frame ones; the method was immunoSEQ multiplex PCR. The sample lists about 41,000 clones, 82% occurring once. Naive or memory CD4+ cells were cultured 1:1 with T cell-depleted PBMCs plus CEF. This TCR was sampled from an adult with COVID-19. The chain couples TRBV10-3 to TRBJ2-5, with TRBD2 matching 10 bases. The sequencing input was naive CD4+ T cells from PBMCs, cultured in vitro. Stated subset: naive CD4+ T cells isolated by negative enrichment. This chain's CDR3 is CAIGSSGSQETQYF. The CDR3, as DNA: TGTGCCATCGGTTCTAGCGGGAGCCAAGAGACCCAGTACTTC.